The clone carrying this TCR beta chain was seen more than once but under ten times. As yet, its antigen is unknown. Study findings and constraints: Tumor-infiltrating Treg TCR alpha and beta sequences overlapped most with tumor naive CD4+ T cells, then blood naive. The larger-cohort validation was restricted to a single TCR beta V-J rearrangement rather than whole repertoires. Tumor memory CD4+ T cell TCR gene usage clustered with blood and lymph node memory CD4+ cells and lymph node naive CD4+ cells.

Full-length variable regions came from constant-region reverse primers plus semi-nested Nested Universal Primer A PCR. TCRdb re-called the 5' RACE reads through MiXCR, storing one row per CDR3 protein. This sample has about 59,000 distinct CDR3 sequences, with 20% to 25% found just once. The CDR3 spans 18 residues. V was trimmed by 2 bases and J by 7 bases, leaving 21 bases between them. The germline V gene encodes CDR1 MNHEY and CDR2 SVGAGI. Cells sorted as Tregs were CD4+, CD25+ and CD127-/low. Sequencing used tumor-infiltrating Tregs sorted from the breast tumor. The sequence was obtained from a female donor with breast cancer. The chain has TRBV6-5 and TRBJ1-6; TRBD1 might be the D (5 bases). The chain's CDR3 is CASSYPQSSGKGNSPLHF. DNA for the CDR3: TGTGCCAGCAGTTACCCTCAATCGTCGGGAAAGGGGAATTCACCCCTCCACTTT.